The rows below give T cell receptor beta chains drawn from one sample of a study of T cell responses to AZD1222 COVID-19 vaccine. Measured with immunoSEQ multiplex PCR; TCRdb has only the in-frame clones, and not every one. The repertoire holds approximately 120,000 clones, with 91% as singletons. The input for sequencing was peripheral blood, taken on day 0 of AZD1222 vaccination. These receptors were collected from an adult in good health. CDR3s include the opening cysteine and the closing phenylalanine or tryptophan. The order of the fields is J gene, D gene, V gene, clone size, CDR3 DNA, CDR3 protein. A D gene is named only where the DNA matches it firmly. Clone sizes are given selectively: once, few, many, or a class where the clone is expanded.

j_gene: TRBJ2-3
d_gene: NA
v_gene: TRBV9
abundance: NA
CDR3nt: TGTGCCAGCAGCGCGTCAGATACGCAGTATTTT
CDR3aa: CASSASDTQYF

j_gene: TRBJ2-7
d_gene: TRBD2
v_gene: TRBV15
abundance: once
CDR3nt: TGTGCCACCAGCAGACTAGGACTAGCGGGAGCCTACGAGCAGTACTTC
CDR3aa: CATSRLGLAGAYEQYF

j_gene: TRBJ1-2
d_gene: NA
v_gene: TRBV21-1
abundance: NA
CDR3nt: TGTGCCAGCAGCAAAGACAGCAAAGCTAACTATGGCTACACCTTC
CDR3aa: CASSKDSKANYGYTF

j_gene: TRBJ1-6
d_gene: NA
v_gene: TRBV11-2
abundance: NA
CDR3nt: TGTGCCAGCAGCTCGCGCCCCCTAGGGCCCCTCCACTTT
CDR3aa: CASSSRPLGPLHF

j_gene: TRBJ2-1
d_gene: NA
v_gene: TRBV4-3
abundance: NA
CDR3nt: TGCGCCAGCAGTCAAGACAGGTGGGGTGAGCAGTTCTTC
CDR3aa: CASSQDRWGEQFF

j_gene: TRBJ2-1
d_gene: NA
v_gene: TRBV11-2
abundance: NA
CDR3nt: TGTGCCAGCAGCTTAGGCCCTGAATTGGATGAGCAGTTCTTC
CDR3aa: CASSLGPELDEQFF

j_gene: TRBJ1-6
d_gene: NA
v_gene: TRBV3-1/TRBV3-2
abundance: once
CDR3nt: TGTGCCAGCAGCCAAGATCTCCAGGGTTCACCCCTCCACTTT
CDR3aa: CASSQDLQGSPLHF

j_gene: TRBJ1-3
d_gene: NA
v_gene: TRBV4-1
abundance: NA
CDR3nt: TGCGCCAGCAGCCAAGGGCAGGGAGGGTCTGGAAACACCATATATTTT
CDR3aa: CASSQGQGGSGNTIYF

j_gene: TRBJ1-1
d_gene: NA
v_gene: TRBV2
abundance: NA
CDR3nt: TGTGCCAGCAGCTCCGGGACTTATAACACTGAAGCTTTCTTT
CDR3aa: CASSSGTYNTEAFF

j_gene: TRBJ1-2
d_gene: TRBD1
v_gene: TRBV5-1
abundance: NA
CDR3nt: TGCGCCAGCAGCTTGGCCGCAGGGGGCAACTATGGCTACACCTTC
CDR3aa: CASSLAAGGNYGYTF

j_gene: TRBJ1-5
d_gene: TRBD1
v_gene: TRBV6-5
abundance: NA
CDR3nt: TGTGCCAGCAGCCTTAGGGGGCACAGACAGCCCCAGCATTTT
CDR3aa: CASSLRGHRQPQHF

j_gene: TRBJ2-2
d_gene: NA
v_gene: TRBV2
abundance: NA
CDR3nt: TGTGCCAGCAGTTTTATCCTTTTGGGCGGGGAGCTGTTTTTT
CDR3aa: CASSFILLGGELFF

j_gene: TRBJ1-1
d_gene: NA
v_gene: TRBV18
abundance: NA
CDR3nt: TGTGCCAGCTCACCAGGTCGGTGGGAGGCTTTCTTT
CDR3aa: CASSPGRWEAFF

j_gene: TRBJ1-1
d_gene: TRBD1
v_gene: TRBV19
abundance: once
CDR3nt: TGTGCCAGTAGTACCGCCGGGACAGCGAACACTGAAGCTTTCTTT
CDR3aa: CASSTAGTANTEAFF

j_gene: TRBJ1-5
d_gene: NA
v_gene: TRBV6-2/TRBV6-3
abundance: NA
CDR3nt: TGTGCCAGCAGTCTAAGGGGACCCAATCGGCCCCAGCATTTT
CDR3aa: CASSLRGPNRPQHF

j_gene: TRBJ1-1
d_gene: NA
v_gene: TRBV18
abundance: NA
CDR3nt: TGTGCCAGCTTCGACGCCCGGGACACTGAAGCTTTCTTT
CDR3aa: CASFDARDTEAFF

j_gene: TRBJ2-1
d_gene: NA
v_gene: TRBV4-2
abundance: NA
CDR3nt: TGTGCCAGCAGCCAAGATGGTTGGGCTAGCTTGAGCTCCTACAATGAGCAGTTCTTC
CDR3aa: CASSQDGWASLSSYNEQFF

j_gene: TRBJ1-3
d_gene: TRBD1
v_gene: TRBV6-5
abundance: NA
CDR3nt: TGTGCCAGCAGTTCCCGACAGGGTCTTGGTGGAAACACCATATATTTT
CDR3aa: CASSSRQGLGGNTIYF

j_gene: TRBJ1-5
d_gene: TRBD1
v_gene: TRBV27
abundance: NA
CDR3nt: TGTGCCAGCAGTCTACAGGGGAACAATCAGCCCCAGCATTTT
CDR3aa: CASSLQGNNQPQHF

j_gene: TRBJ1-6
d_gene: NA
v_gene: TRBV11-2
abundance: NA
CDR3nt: TGTGCCAGCAGCTTCAGACGGGATCCCTATAATTCACCCCTCCACTTT
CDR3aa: CASSFRRDPYNSPLHF